This TCR beta chain was found in a study of blood T cell repertoires in COVID-19. Repertoires were generated with immunoSEQ multiplex PCR, while TCRdb's copy carries only in-frame clones and drops some. Of 250,000 to 350,000 clones in the sample, around 89% were seen once. Germline V gene lookup returns CDR1 GTSNPN and CDR2 SVGIG (reference sequence). With V trimmed by 3 bases and J by 0 bases, 8 bases remained unmatched. The CDR3 has 16 residues. V and J are TRBV30 and TRBJ2-7; 10 bases agree with TRBD1. Sequenced material: peripheral blood. The TCR sequence derives from a man aged 30 to 45 with acute or convalescent COVID-19. In DNA form, the CDR3 reads TGTGCCTGGAGAAGGCACCGACAGGGGGCCTCCTACGAGCAGTACTTC. The encoded protein is CAWRRHRQGASYEQYF.